Below are 26 T cell receptor beta chains sequenced from a single sample in a study of T cell repertoires in cytomegalovirus infection. MiXCR, run by TCRdb on the reads, gives a single entry per CDR3 protein. The table lists 250,000 to 300,000 distinct CDR3 sequences, around 20% of them singletons, with roughly 19% in the top ten. No cognate antigen is known for these TCRs. This specimen was cultured PBMCs, taken from culture after CMV antigen stimulation. These receptors were taken from a human donor in good health (CMV status not recorded). Some clones in this sample may be carry-over from other donors' samples.

V and J are TRBV18 and TRBJ1-6; D possibly corresponds to TRBD1 (5 bases). Trimming took off 5 bases at V and 6 bases at J, with 26 bases between the two ends. Per germline, CDR1 KGHSH and CDR2 LQKENI. The CDR3 length is 19 residues. CDR3 sequence reads: CASSALYGDGSASNSPLHF. CDR3 DNA: TGTGCCAGCTCAGCATTGTACGGGGACGGATCTGCAAGTAATTCACCCCTCCACTTT.

This clonotype was counted a few times. The genes are TRBV6-1 and TRBJ2-7, with D possibly being TRBD2 (5 bases). V lost 4 bases to trimming and J lost 2 bases, with 18 bases between them. Germline CDR1 reads MNHNS; CDR2 reads SASEGT. CDR3 size: 16 residues. CDR3 in amino acids: CASSAPSGKGPYEQYV. The CDR3 DNA follows: TGTGCCAGCAGTGCCCCATCGGGAAAAGGGCCCTACGAGCAGTACGTC.

This clonotype was seen a few times. The CDR3 loop is CASSPRAGDTGNTIYF. The CDR3 DNA reads TGTGCCAGCAGTCCGAGGGCGGGGGATACTGGAAACACCATATATTTT. V and J are TRBV5-3 and TRBJ1-3; possibly TRBD1 for D (5 bases). TRBV5-3 is flagged as an ORF with uncertain function. With 8 bases removed from V and 2 bases from J, the gap between germline ends came to 20 bases. This CDR3 has 16 residues.

This clonotype has more than one count but fewer than ten. The gene calls are TRBV6-2 or TRBV6-3 and TRBJ2-1, with 8 bases identical to TRBD2. The ends lost 2 bases at V and 3 bases at J; junction bases unmatched: 9. Germline V gene lookup returns CDR1 MNHEY and CDR2 SVGEGT. This CDR3 region has 17 residues. CDR3 nucleotide sequence: TGTGCCAGCAGTTACCGCCGGGGCGGGGGGTTCTACAATGAGCAGTTCTTC. It translates to CASSYRRGGGFYNEQFF.

This clonotype was recorded at least ten times. The chain's CDR3 is CASGSGETYEQYV. Here the CDR3 DNA reads TGTGCCAGCGGTAGCGGGGAAACCTACGAGCAGTACGTC. The chain is built from TRBV6-2 or TRBV6-3 and TRBJ2-7; TRBD2 agrees at 8 bases. Unmatched junction bases numbered 5, after V lost 8 bases and J lost 2 bases. The CDR3 loop spans 13 amino acids. Germline V CDR1 and CDR2: MNHEY, SVGEGT.

The chain employs TRBV15 and TRBJ2-1, with 8 bases aligning to TRBD2. The CDR3 runs 14 residues. Trimming removed 6 bases from V and 5 bases from J; junction bases left unmatched: 6. Germline V lookup: CDR1 LNHNV, CDR2 YYDKDF (reference sequence). As DNA, the CDR3 is TGTGCCACCAGAGCACTAGCGGAGAACAATGAGCAGTTCTTC. Translated: CATRALAENNEQFF.

This clonotype showed up just a few times. V and J are TRBV6-2 or TRBV6-3 and TRBJ1-1, with TRBD1 as a possible D gene (5 bases). Germline V gene lookup returns CDR1 MNHEY and CDR2 SVGEGT. Trimming cost V 5 bases and J 2 bases, with 18 bases left between them. This CDR3 comprises 16 residues. The CDR3 DNA follows: TGTGCCAGCAGTCCCAACCCGGGACGACAAAACACTGAAGCTTTCTTT. It encodes CASSPNPGRQNTEAFF.

This clonotype was observed a few times. The chain carries TRBV12-3 or TRBV12-4 and TRBJ2-2, with D possibly TRBD2 on 6 matching bases. This CDR3 has 15 amino acids. V was pared by 3 bases and J by 8 bases, with 16 bases between. The CDR3 reads CASSFGPPGRGELFF. The CDR3, as DNA: TGTGCCAGCAGTTTCGGACCGCCTGGGAGGGGGGAGCTGTTTTTT.

This rearrangement joins TRBV11-2 to TRBJ2-1; TRBD2 matches at 11 bases. CDR3 length: 16 amino acids. Trimming took 3 bases from V and 3 from J; bases not matched to a gene: 4. Germline lookup yields CDR1 SGHAT and CDR2 FQNNGV. CDR3 sequence (DNA): TGTGCCAGCAGCTTCCTAGCGGGAGGCGGCTACAATGAGCAGTTCTTC. Translating it yields CASSFLAGGGYNEQFF.

V is TRBV6-1 and J is TRBJ1-5, with D possibly being TRBD1 (6 bases). This CDR3 contains 14 residues. V was pared by 5 bases and J by 6 bases, with 14 bases between. Germline lookup yields CDR1 MNHNS and CDR2 SASEGT. The CDR3 reads CASSYMAGVQPQHF. In DNA, the CDR3 is TGTGCCAGCAGTTACATGGCAGGGGTTCAGCCCCAGCATTTT.

There are a few counts of this clonotype. The genes are TRBV19 and TRBJ1-1; no clear D. The germline CDR1 and CDR2 sequences are LNHDA and SQIVND (reference sequence). The CDR3 length is 12 residues. The V and J ends lost 9 bases and 8 bases respectively, with 16 bases between them. This CDR3 reads CASTGPGEEAFF. DNA for the CDR3: TGTGCCAGCACCGGCCCAGGCGAAGAAGCTTTCTTT.

The chain recombines TRBV10-3 with TRBJ2-3; TRBD1 is a possible D gene (6 bases). With 9 bases removed from V and 2 bases from J, the gap between germline ends came to 15 bases. From germline, CDR1 is ENHRY and CDR2 SYGVKD. The CDR3 runs to 14 residues. This CDR3 is CAIHPGTLTDTQYF. Written as DNA, the CDR3 is TGTGCCATTCATCCCGGGACACTCACAGATACGCAGTATTTT.

V is TRBV7-6 and J is TRBJ1-1; no reliable D call. The V end was cut by 2 bases, the J end by 0 bases, with 13 bases between. This CDR3 region has 16 residues. The germline V gene has CDR1 SGHVS and CDR2 FNYEAQ. The CDR3 sequence: CASSLIWADMNTEAFF. The CDR3 DNA follows: TGTGCCAGCAGCTTAATCTGGGCGGATATGAACACTGAAGCTTTCTTT. Full variable domain (missing parts from reference TRBV7-6 and TRBJ1-1): GAGVSQSPRYKVTKRGQDVALRCDPISGHVSLYWYRQALGQGPEFLTYFNYEAQQDKSGLPNDRFSAERPEGSISTLTIQRTEQRDSAMYRCASSLIWADMNTEAFFGQGTRLTVV.

This rearrangement joins TRBV6-5 to TRBJ1-1; 7 nucleotides line up with TRBD1. The CDR3 covers 13 residues. Germline V gene data show CDR1 as MNHEY and CDR2 as SVGAGI. Trimming cost V 6 bases and J 8 bases; bases outside gene matches: 9. In DNA form, the CDR3 reads TGTGCCAGCAGGATACAGGGGCGCCGGGAAGCTTTCTTT. Translation gives CASRIQGRREAFF.

This clonotype was seen a handful of times. This rearrangement joins TRBV6-5 to TRBJ1-1, with TRBD1 matching 8 bases. With 6 bases clipped from V and 9 bases from J, the junction kept 3 bases outside the gene matches. Germline CDR1 reads MNHEY; CDR2 reads SVGAGI. This CDR3 is 11 amino acids long. As DNA, the CDR3 is TGTGCCAGCAGGTACAGGGGGAAAGCTTTCTTT. This gives the protein CASRYRGKAFF.

This clonotype came up many times. This chain uses TRBV7-9 with TRBJ1-1; maybe TRBD1 (5 bases). Trimming took off 5 bases at V and 5 bases at J, with 15 bases between the two ends. There are 14 residues in the CDR3. The germline CDR1 and CDR2 sequences are SEHNR and FQNEAQ (reference sequence). The CDR3 spells CASSPPRGITEAFF. The CDR3 DNA reads as TGTGCCAGCAGCCCTCCGCGGGGGATTACTGAAGCTTTCTTT.

This clonotype was observed a few times. The V gene is TRBV15, the J gene TRBJ1-1; tentative D call: TRBD1 (6 bases). This CDR3 comprises 13 residues. V was trimmed by 5 bases and J by 5 bases, leaving 12 bases between them. Germline CDR1 is LNHNV and CDR2 is YYDKDF (reference sequence). The CDR3 DNA reads as TGTGCCACCAGCCCACAACAGGGAACTGAAGCTTTCTTT. Translation: CATSPQQGTEAFF.

This chain uses TRBV27 with TRBJ2-1; the match to TRBD2 covers 10 bases. The length of the CDR3 is 17 residues. The trim removed 5 bases at V and 4 bases at J, leaving 11 bases unmatched. Germline CDR1 MNHEY, CDR2 SMNVEV (reference sequence). The CDR3 coding sequence is TGTGCCAGCAGTCTCCGTACGACTAGCGGGCATTACAATGAGCAGTTCTTC. This codes for CASSLRTTSGHYNEQFF.

This clonotype appeared a few times. The rearrangement links TRBV27 to TRBJ1-1; the D gene is possibly TRBD1 (5 bases). The CDR3 length is 14 residues. Germline V gene data show CDR1 as MNHEY and CDR2 as SMNVEV (reference sequence). Deletions cut 5 bases from V and 6 bases from J, with 16 bases between. The CDR3 loop reads CASSRTGGTSEAFF. The CDR3 region has the DNA TGTGCCAGCAGTCGCACCGGGGGGACCTCTGAAGCTTTCTTT.

The CDR3, as DNA: TGTGCCAGCTCCCATTCGAGGGACACTGAAGCTTTCTTT. It codes for CASSHSRDTEAFF. The chain carries TRBV18 and TRBJ1-1; D is unresolved. Trimming took off 6 bases at V and 3 bases at J, with 11 bases between the two ends. This CDR3 is 13 amino acids long. Germline V lookup: CDR1 KGHSH, CDR2 LQKENI. Filled out from reference TRBV18 and TRBJ1-1, the complete variable domain reads NAGVMQNPRHLVRRRGQEARLRCSPMKGHSHVYWYRQLPEEGLKFMVYLQKENIIDESGMPKERFSAEFPKEGPSILRIQQVVRGDSAAYFCASSHSRDTEAFFGQGTRLTVV.

At least ten counts were recorded for this clonotype. The V call is TRBV6-1, the J call TRBJ1-5, with a tentative D call TRBD1 (6 bases). Per the germline V gene, CDR1 is MNHNS and CDR2 is SASEGT. The CDR3 contains 16 residues. V dropped 4 bases and J dropped 4 bases, with 17 bases sitting between them. This CDR3 is CASSGDPTGLNQPQHF. The CDR3 DNA reads TGTGCCAGCAGTGGAGATCCGACAGGACTGAATCAGCCCCAGCATTTT.

This clonotype came up once. The chain carries TRBV11-2 and TRBJ1-2, with D maybe TRBD1 (5 bases). Germline V gene lookup returns CDR1 SGHAT and CDR2 FQNNGV. The CDR3 has 13 amino acids. V was shortened by 1 base and J by 8 bases, with 11 bases between the two germline ends. The CDR3 here is CASSLGQNGGYTF. As DNA, the CDR3 is TGTGCCAGCAGCTTAGGACAGAACGGAGGCTACACCTTC.

This clonotype has just one count. The CDR3 loop is CASSQNNYGYTF. In DNA form, the CDR3 reads TGTGCCAGCAGTCAGAATAACTATGGCTACACCTTC. This chain links TRBV12-3 or TRBV12-4 with TRBJ1-2; no reliable D call. The CDR3 sequence is 12 residues long. V was clipped by 5 bases and J by 1 base, with 5 bases between them.

As for this clonotype: This may be a read error, as it is one base from a much larger clone. The chain uses TRBV6-8 and TRBJ1-1, with 7 bases aligning to TRBD1. The germline V gene encodes CDR1 MNHGY and CDR2 SAAAGT. The CDR3 has 13 residues. As DNA, the CDR3 is TGTACCAGCAGTGGGAGGGGGCGATCCGAAGCTTTCTTT. It specifies CTSSGRGRSEAFF.

The chain combines TRBV6-2 or TRBV6-3 with TRBJ2-1; the match to TRBD2 covers 11 bases. V lost 8 bases and J lost 3; bases outside the gene matches: 9. The CDR3 has 16 amino acids. From germline, CDR1 is MNHEY and CDR2 SVGEGT. DNA of the CDR3: TGTGCCAGCCTCCAGGCTAGCGGGAGGTTCTACAATGAGCAGTTCTTC. Protein: CASLQASGRFYNEQFF.

As regards this clonotype: Since the CDR3 does not end with the conserved phenylalanine or tryptophan, this likely comes from a read error. The chain carries TRBV7-2 and TRBJ2-1; no clear D. V lost 1 base and J lost 0, with 7 bases in between. CDR3 length: 15 amino acids. Germline V gives CDR1 SGHTA, CDR2 FQGNSA. In DNA form, the CDR3 reads TGTGCCAGCAGCTTAGAGAGAAGCTCCTACAATGAGCAGTTCTCC. This sequence encodes CASSLERSSYNEQFS.